This entry lists 22 T cell receptor beta chains sequenced from one sample in a study of early T cells in non-severe SARS-CoV-2 infection. Via MiXCR, TCRdb re-called the 5' RACE reads, giving one row per CDR3 protein. The table lists around 88,000 distinct CDR3 sequences, approximately 15% of them singletons. The sequenced sample was whole blood. The receptors were gathered from an adult who was a healthcare worker with PCR-confirmed SARS-CoV-2 infection or an uninfected control (not recorded which).

This chain joins TRBV25-1 and TRBJ2-1, with D unresolved. Trimming removed 2 bases from V and 10 bases from J, with 9 bases in between. In germline, CDR1 is MGHDK, CDR2 SYGVNS. The CDR3 spans 12 residues. The CDR3 here is CASSERQREQFF. For the CDR3, the DNA is TGTGCCAGCAGTGAAAGGCAGCGAGAGCAGTTCTTC.

The rearrangement joins TRBV30 to TRBJ2-1; TRBD2 agrees at 9 bases. The CDR3 is 20 amino acids. The J segment lost 4 bases and the V segment lost 0 bases, leaving 19 bases of the junction unmatched. CDR1 GTSNPN and CDR2 SVGIG come from the germline V gene (reference sequence). CDR3 in DNA: TGTGCCTGGAGTGTTAAGGCTCCCCTAGCGGGATTAAGGGCTTACAATGAGCAGTTCTTC. This translates into CAWSVKAPLAGLRAYNEQFF.

The chain carries TRBV29-1 and TRBJ1-4; D unresolved. This CDR3 comprises 12 residues. The V end lost 7 bases, the J end lost 0 bases, and 6 bases lay between the germline ends. Germline V gene sequence: CDR1 SQVTM, CDR2 ANQGSEA. CDR3 residues: CSAAATNEKLFF. In DNA, the CDR3 is TGCAGCGCAGCAGCAACTAATGAAAAACTGTTTTTT.

The sample holds a few counts of this clonotype. The chain carries TRBV7-6 and TRBJ2-2; D remains unclear. V was cut by 4 bases and J by 2 bases, with 8 bases left in between. Germline V gives CDR1 SGHVS, CDR2 FNYEAQ. The CDR3 has 14 amino acids. This chain's CDR3 is CASSSRRNTGELFF. DNA of the CDR3: TGTGCCAGCAGCTCGCGCAGAAACACCGGGGAGCTGTTTTTT.

The V gene is TRBV7-2, the J gene TRBJ2-3, with 7 nucleotides matching TRBD2. With V trimmed by 5 bases and J by 13 bases, 9 bases remained unmatched. The CDR3 sequence is 12 residues long. Germline V gives CDR1 SGHTA, CDR2 FQGNSA. As DNA, the CDR3 is TGTGCCAGCAGCCCAGCGGGGAGGGAGGAGTATTTT. Translated, it gives CASSPAGREEYF. Together with reference TRBV7-2 and TRBJ2-3, the CDR3 gives the full variable domain: GAGVSQSPSNKVTEKGKDVELRCDPISGHTALYWYRQSLGQGLEFLIYFQGNSAPDKSGLPSDRFSAERTGGSVSTLTIQRTQQEDSAVYLCASSPAGREEYFGPGTRLTVL.

The genes are TRBV3-1 and TRBJ2-7, with no clear D. Trimming removed 3 bases at V and 6 bases at J, with 6 bases between. The CDR3 sequence is 11 residues long. Germline V gives CDR1 LGHDT, CDR2 YNNKEL (reference sequence). In DNA form, the CDR3 reads TGTGCCAGCAGCCAGGGAACCGAGCAGTACTTC. Its protein product is CASSQGTEQYF.

The chain links TRBV11-3 to TRBJ1-1; D is ambiguous. From germline, CDR1 is SGHNT and CDR2 YENEEA. The CDR3 runs to 12 residues. V was pared by 2 bases and J by 4 bases, with 5 bases between. CDR3 protein: CASSLQPTEAFF. CDR3 nucleotide sequence: TGTGCCAGCAGCTTACAGCCCACTGAAGCTTTCTTT. Together with reference TRBV11-3 and TRBJ1-1, the CDR3 gives the full variable domain: EAGVVQSPRYKIIEKKQPVAFWCNPISGHNTLYWYLQNLGQGPELLIRYENEEAVDDSQLPKDRFSAERLKGVDSTLKIQPAELGDSAVYLCASSLQPTEAFFGQGTRLTVV.

In this sample, this clonotype turned up many times. This chain connects TRBV10-2 to TRBJ2-1, with no clear D. CDR1 and CDR2 (germline): WSHSY, SAAADI. The CDR3 extends over 11 amino acids. V was trimmed by 5 bases and J by 5 bases, leaving 4 bases between them. The CDR3 DNA sequence: TGCGCCAGCAGTCCCCACAATGAGCAGTTCTTC. Translated: CASSPHNEQFF.

V and J are TRBV30 and TRBJ2-3; possibly TRBD2 for D (5 bases). V lost 3 bases to trimming and J lost 6 bases, with 10 bases between them. The CDR3 sequence is 12 residues long. The germline CDR1 and CDR2 sequences are GTSNPN and SVGIG (reference sequence). CDR3 DNA sequence: TGTGCCTGGAGCCTCCGAGGGGATACGCAGTATTTT. It yields the protein CAWSLRGDTQYF.

This clonotype occurred a few times. The chain carries TRBV5-1 and TRBJ2-3, with D maybe TRBD1 (5 bases). This CDR3 contains 14 residues. CDR1 is SGHRS and CDR2 is YFSETQ in the germline V gene. V gave up 1 base and J gave up 10 bases, with 16 bases separating them. The CDR3 DNA reads as TGCGCCAGCAGCTTGATGCAGGGCCCAGGGTCGCAGTATTTT. It encodes CASSLMQGPGSQYF.

This clonotype was seen ten or more times. The CDR3 sequence is CASSASPGGYTEAFF. The CDR3 DNA is TGTGCCAGCAGCGCTAGCCCAGGGGGGTACACTGAAGCTTTCTTT. This chain joins TRBV7-6 and TRBJ1-1, with TRBD1 identical over 7 bases. Germline CDR1 and CDR2: SGHVS and FNYEAQ. With 5 bases clipped from V and 3 bases from J, the junction kept 9 bases outside the gene matches. The CDR3 consists of 15 residues.

This clonotype was detected a few times. The V and J genes are TRBV2 and TRBJ1-1; D is unclear. V lost 9 bases to trimming and J lost 5 bases, with 19 bases between them. This CDR3 spans 14 amino acids. The V gene's germline CDR1 is SNHLY and CDR2 FYNNEI. CDR3 sequence (DNA): TGTGCCAGTCGAGGAGACTGGGCGAGAACTGAAGCTTTCTTT. Its protein is CASRGDWARTEAFF.

CDR3 region: CASSLRQVGEQYF. The CDR3 nucleotides are TGTGCCAGCAGCCTTCGACAGGTCGGCGAGCAGTACTTC. This rearrangement joins TRBV6-5 to TRBJ2-7; D is possibly TRBD1 (6 bases). Per germline, CDR1 MNHEY and CDR2 SVGAGI. The ends were cut back, 6 bases at V and 6 bases at J, with 15 bases in the middle. There are 13 residues in the CDR3.

This chain links TRBV28 with TRBJ2-3; D is undetermined. The CDR3 spans 13 residues. The ends were cut back, 4 bases at V and 6 bases at J, with 11 bases in the middle. Germline V gives CDR1 MDHEN, CDR2 SYDVKM. The CDR3 protein is CASSSGSGDTQYF. The CDR3, as DNA: TGTGCCAGCAGTTCAGGCTCGGGCGATACGCAGTATTTT.

The chain uses TRBV20-1 and TRBJ1-1; D gene uncertain. Germline CDR1 reads DFQATT; CDR2 reads SNEGSKA (reference sequence). Trimming removed 5 bases from V and 4 bases from J, with 23 bases in between. This CDR3 is 16 amino acids long. For the CDR3, the DNA is TGCAGTGCTGAGAGAGGTGGCAGGCTAGTGAGCACTGAAGCTTTCTTT. Translated, it gives CSAERGGRLVSTEAFF.

V and J are TRBV18 and TRBJ1-4; maybe TRBD1 (6 bases). The CDR3 covers 13 residues. Germline CDR1 KGHSH, CDR2 LQKENI. The V and J ends lost 6 bases and 6 bases respectively, with 11 bases between them. CDR3 residues: CASSQDSYEKLFF. CDR3 sequence (DNA): TGTGCCAGCTCCCAGGACAGTTATGAAAAACTGTTTTTT.

There are a few counts of this clonotype. The chain links TRBV11-3 to TRBJ2-1; 7 nucleotides align to TRBD2. Trimming took 6 bases from V and 9 from J; bases not matched to a gene: 11. Per germline, CDR1 SGHNT and CDR2 YENEEA. The CDR3 runs to 14 residues. CDR3 loop: CASSYGTTGGEQFF. The CDR3 bases are TGTGCCAGCAGTTACGGGACTACCGGAGGTGAGCAGTTCTTC.

This chain joins TRBV28 and TRBJ1-2; D ambiguous. Trimming took off 4 bases at V and 0 bases at J, with 12 bases between the two ends. Per the germline V gene, CDR1 is MDHEN and CDR2 is SYDVKM. CDR3 length equals 15 residues. The CDR3 sequence is CASSSWKEANYGYTF. The CDR3 DNA reads TGTGCCAGCAGTTCATGGAAGGAAGCTAACTATGGCTACACCTTC.

This clonotype has only a few counts. The CDR3 DNA sequence: TGCAGCGTCGAGCGGGCCGGGTCCTCTGGGGCCAACGTCCTGACTTTC. Translation gives CSVERAGSSGANVLTF. The chain links TRBV29-1 to TRBJ2-6, with a tentative D call TRBD2 (6 bases). This CDR3 has 16 residues. Trimming shortened V by 6 bases and J by 0 bases, and 15 bases separated the two germline ends. Looked up from germline, CDR1 is SQVTM and CDR2 is ANQGSEA.

The chain combines TRBV7-9 with TRBJ1-2, with TRBD1 identical over 10 bases. The germline V gene has CDR1 SEHNR and CDR2 FQNEAQ (reference sequence). V lost 2 bases and J lost 3; bases outside the gene matches: 3. The CDR3 is 15 amino acids. The CDR3 sequence is CASSLTGTGDYGYTF. The CDR3 DNA follows: TGTGCCAGCAGCTTAACGGGGACAGGGGACTATGGCTACACCTTC.

This clonotype occurred a few times. The chain joins TRBV18 to TRBJ2-2, with TRBD2 as a possible D gene (6 bases). The CDR3 covers 17 residues. V was trimmed by 1 base and J by 0 bases, leaving 12 bases between them. The germline V gene encodes CDR1 KGHSH and CDR2 LQKENI. CDR3 nucleotide sequence: TGTGCCAGCTCACCACGAATGGGCGGGACGAACACCGGGGAGCTGTTTTTT. It translates to CASSPRMGGTNTGELFF.

The V and J genes are TRBV7-9 and TRBJ2-7; D not certain. Germline V gives CDR1 SEHNR, CDR2 FQNEAQ (reference sequence). The CDR3 extends over 15 amino acids. V gave up 7 bases and J gave up 6 bases, with 22 bases separating them. CDR3 nucleotide sequence: TGTGCCAGCAACCCCGGTGCTTCTTCTGGGTCCGAGCAGTACTTC. It codes for CASNPGASSGSEQYF.